Each of the 5 T cell receptor beta chains below was sequenced from the same sample in a study of blood T cell repertoires in COVID-19. The table came from immunoSEQ multiplex PCR; TCRdb's copy has only in-frame clones and leaves some out. This table has about 300,000 clones, 80% to 90% appearing once. Sequences were obtained from peripheral blood. These receptors were obtained from a man in his late teens or twenties who had recovered from COVID-19.

The chain combines TRBV3-1 (or the pseudogene TRBV3-2) with TRBJ1-6; 8 bases are a match to TRBD1. The germline V gene encodes CDR1 LGHDT and CDR2 YNNKEL (reference sequence). The CDR3 has 15 residues. Unmatched junction bases numbered 8, after V lost 4 bases and J lost 9 bases. The CDR3 DNA follows: TGTGCCAGCAGCCCAAACCGACAGGGGAGTTCACCCCTCCACTTT. It encodes CASSPNRQGSSPLHF.

V and J are TRBV12-5 and TRBJ2-7; a possible D gene is TRBD2 (5 bases). The length of the CDR3 is 14 residues. V was trimmed by 2 bases and J by 9 bases, leaving 17 bases between them. Germline-derived CDR1 and CDR2 are LGHNT and FRNRAP. The CDR3 is CASGLTGILVGQYF. The CDR3 region has the DNA TGTGCTAGTGGTTTGACGGGGATCCTCGTGGGGCAGTACTTC.

The V call is TRBV6-5, the J call TRBJ1-6; no reliable D call. Germline lookup yields CDR1 MNHEY and CDR2 SVGAGI. This CDR3 contains 15 residues. V was shortened by 0 bases and J by 8 bases, with 11 bases between the two germline ends. The CDR3 is CASSYSLSGDSPLHF. The CDR3, as DNA: TGTGCCAGCAGTTACTCGCTTTCAGGTGATTCACCCCTCCACTTT.

The rearrangement joins TRBV25-1 to TRBJ2-5, with a tentative D call TRBD2 (7 bases). The CDR3 sequence is 15 residues long. V was shortened by 5 bases and J by 1 base, with 14 bases between the two germline ends. Germline V CDR1 and CDR2: MGHDK, SYGVNS. The CDR3 DNA reads as TGTGCCAGCAGTCGAGGGGGGGCCGCCCAAGAGACCCAGTACTTC. Its protein is CASSRGGAAQETQYF.

The chain has TRBV5-1 and TRBJ2-3; 7 bases agree with TRBD1. Unmatched junction bases numbered 2, after V lost 1 base and J lost 0 bases. Germline assignment: CDR1 SGHRS and CDR2 YFSETQ. The CDR3 covers 15 residues. The CDR3 protein is CASSLRGLSTDTQYF. The CDR3 DNA follows: TGCGCCAGCAGCTTGAGGGGGCTTAGCACAGATACGCAGTATTTT. The full variable domain, completed using reference TRBV5-1 and TRBJ2-3, is KAGVTQTPRYLIKTRGQQVTLSCSPISGHRSVSWYQQTPGQGLQFLFEYFSETQRNKGNFPGRFSGRQFSNSRSEMNVSTLELGDSALYLCASSLRGLSTDTQYFGPGTRLTVL.